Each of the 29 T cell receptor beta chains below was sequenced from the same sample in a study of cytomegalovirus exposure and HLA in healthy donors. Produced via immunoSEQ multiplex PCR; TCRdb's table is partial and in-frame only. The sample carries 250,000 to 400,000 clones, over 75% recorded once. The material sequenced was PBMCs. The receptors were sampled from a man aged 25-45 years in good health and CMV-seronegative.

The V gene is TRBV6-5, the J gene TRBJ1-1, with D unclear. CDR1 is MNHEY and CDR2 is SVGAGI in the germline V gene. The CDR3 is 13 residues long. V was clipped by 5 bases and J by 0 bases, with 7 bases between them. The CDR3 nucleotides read TGTGCCAGCAGTCATCAAATGAACACTGAAGCTTTCTTT. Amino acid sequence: CASSHQMNTEAFF.

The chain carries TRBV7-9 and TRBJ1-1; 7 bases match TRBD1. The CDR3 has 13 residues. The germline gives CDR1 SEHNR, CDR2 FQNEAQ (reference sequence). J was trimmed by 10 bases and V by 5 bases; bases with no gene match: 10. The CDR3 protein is CASSQETGNGAFF. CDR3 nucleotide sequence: TGTGCCAGCAGCCAAGAGACAGGGAATGGAGCTTTCTTT.

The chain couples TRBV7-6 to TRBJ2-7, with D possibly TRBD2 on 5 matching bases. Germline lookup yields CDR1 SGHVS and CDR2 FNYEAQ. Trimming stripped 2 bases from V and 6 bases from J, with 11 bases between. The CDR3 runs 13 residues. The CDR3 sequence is CASSLWGEGEQYF. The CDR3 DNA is TGTGCCAGCAGCTTATGGGGTGAGGGCGAGCAGTACTTC.

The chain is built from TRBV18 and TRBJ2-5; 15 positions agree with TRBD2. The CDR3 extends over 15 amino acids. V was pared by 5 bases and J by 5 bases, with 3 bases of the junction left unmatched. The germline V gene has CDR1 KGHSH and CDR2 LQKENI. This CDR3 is CASSSGLAGGETQYF. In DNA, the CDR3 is TGTGCCAGCTCATCGGGACTAGCGGGGGGTGAGACCCAGTACTTC.

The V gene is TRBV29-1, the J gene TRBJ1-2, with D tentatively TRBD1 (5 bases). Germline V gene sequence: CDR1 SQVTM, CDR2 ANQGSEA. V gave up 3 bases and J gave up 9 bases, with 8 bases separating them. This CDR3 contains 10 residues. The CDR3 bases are TGCAGCGTTGACGGGGGAAGCTACACCTTC. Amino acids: CSVDGGSYTF. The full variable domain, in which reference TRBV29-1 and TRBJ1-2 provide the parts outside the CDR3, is SAVISQKPSRDICQRGTSLTIQCQVDSQVTMMFWYRQQPGQSLTLIATANQGSEATYESGFVIDKFPISRPNLTFSTLTVSNMSPEDSSIYLCSVDGGSYTFGSGTRLTVV.

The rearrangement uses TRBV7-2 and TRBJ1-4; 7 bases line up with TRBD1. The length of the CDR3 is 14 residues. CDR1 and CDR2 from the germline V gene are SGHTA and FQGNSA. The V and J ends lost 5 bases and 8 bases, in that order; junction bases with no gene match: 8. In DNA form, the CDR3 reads TGTGCCAGCAGCCCATTCGACAGGGACGAAAAACTGTTTTTT. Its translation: CASSPFDRDEKLFF.

The CDR3 loop reads CASSQTGSYGYTF. The CDR3 DNA follows: TGTGCCAGCTCACAAACAGGGAGCTATGGCTACACCTTC. The gene calls are TRBV18 and TRBJ1-2, with D maybe TRBD1 (6 bases). From germline, CDR1 is KGHSH and CDR2 LQKENI. This CDR3 has 13 amino acids. Trimming took 4 bases from V and 4 from J, leaving 10 bases between them.

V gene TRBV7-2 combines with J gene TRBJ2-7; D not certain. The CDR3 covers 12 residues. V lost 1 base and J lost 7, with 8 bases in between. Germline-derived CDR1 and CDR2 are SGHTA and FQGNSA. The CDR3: CASSLGPLEQYF. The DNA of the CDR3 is TGTGCCAGCAGCTTAGGTCCCCTGGAGCAGTACTTC.

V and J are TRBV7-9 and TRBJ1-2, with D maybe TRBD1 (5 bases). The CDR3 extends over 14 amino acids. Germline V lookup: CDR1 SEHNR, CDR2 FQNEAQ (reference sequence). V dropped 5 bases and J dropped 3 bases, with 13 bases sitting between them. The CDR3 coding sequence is TGTGCCAGCAGCCTGCTAGGGGTTGACTATGGCTACACCTTC. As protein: CASSLLGVDYGYTF.

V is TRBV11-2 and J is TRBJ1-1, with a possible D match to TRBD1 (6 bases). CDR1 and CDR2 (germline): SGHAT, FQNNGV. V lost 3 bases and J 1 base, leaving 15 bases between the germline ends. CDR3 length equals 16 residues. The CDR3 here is CASSFPHGTKNTEAFF. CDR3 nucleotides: TGTGCCAGCAGCTTCCCCCACGGGACAAAGAACACTGAAGCTTTCTTT. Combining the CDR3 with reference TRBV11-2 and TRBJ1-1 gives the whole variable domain EAGVAQSPRYKIIEKRQSVAFWCNPISGHATLYWYQQILGQGPKLLIQFQNNGVVDDSQLPKDRFSAERLKGVDSTLKIQPAKLEDSAVYLCASSFPHGTKNTEAFFGQGTRLTVV.

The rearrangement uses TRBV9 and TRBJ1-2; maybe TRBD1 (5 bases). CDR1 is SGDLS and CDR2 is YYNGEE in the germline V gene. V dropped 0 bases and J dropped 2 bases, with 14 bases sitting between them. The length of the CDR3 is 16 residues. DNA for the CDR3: TGTGCCAGCAGCGTAGGCAAGGGACTCACAAACTATGGCTACACCTTC. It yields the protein CASSVGKGLTNYGYTF.

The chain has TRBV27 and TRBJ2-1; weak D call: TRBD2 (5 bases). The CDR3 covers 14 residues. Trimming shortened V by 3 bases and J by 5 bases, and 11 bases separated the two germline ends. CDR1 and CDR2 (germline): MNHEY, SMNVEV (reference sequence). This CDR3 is CASSLSGGHNEQFF. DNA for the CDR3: TGTGCCAGCAGTTTGAGCGGAGGCCACAATGAGCAGTTCTTC.

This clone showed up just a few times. This chain's CDR3 is CASSEQPPGVGNTEAFF. The CDR3 region has the DNA TGCGCCAGCAGTGAGCAGCCCCCAGGGGTCGGGAACACTGAAGCTTTCTTT. The V call is TRBV10-2, the J call TRBJ1-1; D perhaps matches TRBD1 (6 bases). Germline V gives CDR1 WSHSY, CDR2 SAAADI. V was pared by 2 bases and J by 1 base, with 17 bases between. This CDR3 contains 17 residues.

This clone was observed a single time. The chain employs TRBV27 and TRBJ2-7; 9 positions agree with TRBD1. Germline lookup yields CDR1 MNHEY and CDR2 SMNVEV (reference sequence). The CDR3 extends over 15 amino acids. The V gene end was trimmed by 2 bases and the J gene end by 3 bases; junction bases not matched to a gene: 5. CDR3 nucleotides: TGTGCCAGCAGTTTACAGGGGACAGGGCGCTACGAGCAGTACTTC. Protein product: CASSLQGTGRYEQYF.

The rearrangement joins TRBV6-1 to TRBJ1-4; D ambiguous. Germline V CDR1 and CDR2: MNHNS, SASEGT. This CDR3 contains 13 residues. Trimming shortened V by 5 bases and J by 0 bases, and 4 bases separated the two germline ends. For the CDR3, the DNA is TGTGCCAGCAGTCGCGCAACTAATGAAAAACTGTTTTTT. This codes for CASSRATNEKLFF.

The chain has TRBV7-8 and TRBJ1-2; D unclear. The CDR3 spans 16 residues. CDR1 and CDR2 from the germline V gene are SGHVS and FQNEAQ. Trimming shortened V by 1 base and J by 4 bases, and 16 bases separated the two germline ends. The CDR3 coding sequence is TGTGCCAGCAGCTTAGGACTGCTGGCAGAGTCCTATGGCTACACCTTC. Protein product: CASSLGLLAESYGYTF.

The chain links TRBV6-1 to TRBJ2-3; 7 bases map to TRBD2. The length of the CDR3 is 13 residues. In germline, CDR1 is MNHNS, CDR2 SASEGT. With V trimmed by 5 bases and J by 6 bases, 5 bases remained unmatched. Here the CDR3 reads CASSTRLADTQYF. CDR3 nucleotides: TGTGCCAGCAGTACACGACTAGCCGATACGCAGTATTTT.

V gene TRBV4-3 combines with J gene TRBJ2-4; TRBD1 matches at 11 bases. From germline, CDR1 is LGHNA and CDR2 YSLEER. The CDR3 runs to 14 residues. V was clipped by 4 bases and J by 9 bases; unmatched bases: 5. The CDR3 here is CASSPGTGGPIQYF. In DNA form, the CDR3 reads TGCGCCAGCAGCCCAGGGACAGGGGGACCCATTCAGTACTTC.

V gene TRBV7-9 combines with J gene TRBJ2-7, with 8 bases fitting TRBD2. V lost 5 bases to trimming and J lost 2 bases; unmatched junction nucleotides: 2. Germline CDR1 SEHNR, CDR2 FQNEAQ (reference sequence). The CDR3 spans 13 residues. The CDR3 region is CASSAGGAYEQYF. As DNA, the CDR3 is TGTGCCAGCAGCGCCGGGGGGGCCTACGAGCAGTACTTC.

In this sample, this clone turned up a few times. The CDR3 sequence is CAAGRTGSYEQYF. Here the CDR3 DNA reads TGTGCCGCGGGCAGGACAGGGTCCTACGAGCAGTACTTC. The V and J genes are TRBV10-3 and TRBJ2-7; 8 nucleotides agree with TRBD1. Per germline, CDR1 ENHRY and CDR2 SYGVKD. V lost 11 bases to trimming and J lost 1 base; unmatched junction nucleotides: 7. CDR3 length: 13 residues.

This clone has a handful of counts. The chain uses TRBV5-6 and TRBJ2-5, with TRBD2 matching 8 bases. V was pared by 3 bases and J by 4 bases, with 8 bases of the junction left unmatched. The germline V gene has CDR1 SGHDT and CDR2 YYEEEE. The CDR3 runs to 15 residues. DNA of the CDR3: TGTGCCAGCAGCTGGTACGGGGGGGCGGGAGAGACCCAGTACTTC. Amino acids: CASSWYGGAGETQYF.

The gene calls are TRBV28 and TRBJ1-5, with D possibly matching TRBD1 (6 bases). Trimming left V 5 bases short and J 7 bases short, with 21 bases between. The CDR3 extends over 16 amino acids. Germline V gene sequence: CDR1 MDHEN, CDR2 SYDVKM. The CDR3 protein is CASSLREEGGVQPQHF. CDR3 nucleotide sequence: TGTGCCAGCAGTCTCCGGGAGGAGGGGGGGGTGCAGCCCCAGCATTTT.

DNA for the CDR3: TGTGCCAGTAGTAACGGTCATCTTCTACAAGAGACCCAGTACTTC. Translating it yields CASSNGHLLQETQYF. The rearrangement uses TRBV19 and TRBJ2-5; D gene ambiguous. This CDR3 spans 15 amino acids. V lost 4 bases and J 2 bases, leaving 14 bases between the germline ends. Germline V CDR1 and CDR2: LNHDA, SQIVND (reference sequence). The full variable domain, in which reference TRBV19 and TRBJ2-5 provide the parts outside the CDR3, is DGGITQSPKYLFRKEGQNVTLSCEQNLNHDAMYWYRQDPGQGLRLIYYSQIVNDFQKGDIAEGYSVSREKKESFPLTVTSAQKNPTAFYLCASSNGHLLQETQYFGPGTRLLVL.

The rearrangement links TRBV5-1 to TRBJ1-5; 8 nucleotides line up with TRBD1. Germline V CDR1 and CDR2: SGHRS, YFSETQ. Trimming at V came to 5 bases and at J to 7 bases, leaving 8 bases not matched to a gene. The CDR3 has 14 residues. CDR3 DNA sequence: TGCGCCAGCAGTCTTGGACAGGGAGGGCAGCCCCAGCATTTT. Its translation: CASSLGQGGQPQHF. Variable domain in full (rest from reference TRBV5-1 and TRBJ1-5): KAGVTQTPRYLIKTRGQQVTLSCSPISGHRSVSWYQQTPGQGLQFLFEYFSETQRNKGNFPGRFSGRQFSNSRSEMNVSTLELGDSALYLCASSLGQGGQPQHFGDGTRLSIL.

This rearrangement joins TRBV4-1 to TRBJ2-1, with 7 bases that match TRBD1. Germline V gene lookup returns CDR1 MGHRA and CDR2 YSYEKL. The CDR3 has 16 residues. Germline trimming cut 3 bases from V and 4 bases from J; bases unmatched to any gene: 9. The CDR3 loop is CASSHVPGQQYNEQFF. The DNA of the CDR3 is TGCGCCAGCAGCCACGTACCGGGACAGCAGTACAATGAGCAGTTCTTC.

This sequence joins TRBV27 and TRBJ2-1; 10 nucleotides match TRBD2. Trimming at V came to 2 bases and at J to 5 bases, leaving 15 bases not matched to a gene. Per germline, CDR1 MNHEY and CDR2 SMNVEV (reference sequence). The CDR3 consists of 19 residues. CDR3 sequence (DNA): TGTGCCAGCAGTTTAAAAGAGACTAGCGGGTTTCTAGAAGACAATGAGCAGTTCTTC. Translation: CASSLKETSGFLEDNEQFF.

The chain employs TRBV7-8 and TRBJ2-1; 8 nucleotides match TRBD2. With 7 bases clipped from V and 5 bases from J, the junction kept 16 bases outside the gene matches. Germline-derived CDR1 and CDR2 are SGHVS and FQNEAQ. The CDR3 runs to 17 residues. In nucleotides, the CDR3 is TGTGCCAGCACCCCAACCGCGGGGGGTGGCCGAGACAATGAGCAGTTCTTC. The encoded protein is CASTPTAGGGRDNEQFF.

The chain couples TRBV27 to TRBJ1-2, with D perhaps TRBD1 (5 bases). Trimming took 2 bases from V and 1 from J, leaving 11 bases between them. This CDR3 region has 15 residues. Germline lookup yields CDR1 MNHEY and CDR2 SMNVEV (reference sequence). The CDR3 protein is CASSLGGLGNYGYTF. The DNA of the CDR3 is TGTGCCAGCAGTTTAGGGGGACTCGGTAACTATGGCTACACCTTC.

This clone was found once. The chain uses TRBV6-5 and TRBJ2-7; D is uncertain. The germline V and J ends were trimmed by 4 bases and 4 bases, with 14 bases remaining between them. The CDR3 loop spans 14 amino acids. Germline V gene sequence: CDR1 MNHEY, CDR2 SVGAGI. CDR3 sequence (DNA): TGTGCCAGCAGTTTGTCCCCAGGTGCATACGAGCAGTACTTC. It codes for CASSLSPGAYEQYF.